The T cell receptor (beta chain) described here comes from a study of OX40 agonist ivuxolimab in advanced cancers. Study summary: Those enrolled were 82.7% male, with a mean age of about 66 years and ages from 23 to 79. Previous treatment with anti-PD-1, anti-PD-L1 or anti-CTLA-4 therapy was allowed; 35% to 50% had received some.

Assay: immunoSEQ multiplex PCR; the TCRdb copy retains only in-frame clones and omits some. This sample yields about 99,000 clones, of which approximately 95% are seen a single time; 2% to 2.5% belongs to the top ten. A remark on this clone: Its antigen is unknown.

The V gene end was trimmed by 10 bases and the J gene end by 2 bases; junction bases not matched to a gene: 17. Germline lookup yields CDR1 MDHEN and CDR2 SYDVKM. The CDR3 extends over 16 amino acids. Findings of the study overall: What antigens the expanded peripheral T cells recognized was never established.

This receptor was obtained from an adult with an advanced solid tumor such as melanoma, head and neck, liver or kidney cancer. This chain uses TRBV28 with TRBJ2-7, with TRBD1 matching over 7 bases. Sample: CD4+ or CD8+ T cells sorted from blood, taken in a trial of the OX40 agonist ivuxolimab. The CDR3 loop is CAILPLGQEAPYEQYF. Written as DNA, the CDR3 is TGTGCCATCTTACCCCTTGGACAGGAAGCCCCCTACGAGCAGTACTTC. The whole variable domain, filled in from reference TRBV28 and TRBJ2-7, reads DVKVTQSSRYLVKRTGEKVFLECVQDMDHENMFWYRQDPGLGLRLIYFSYDVKMKEKGDIPEGYSVSREKKERFSLILESASTNQTSMYLCAILPLGQEAPYEQYFGPGTRLTVT.